This TCR beta chain was retrieved from a study of OX40 agonist ivuxolimab in advanced cancers. The ends lost 5 bases at V and 2 bases at J; junction bases unmatched: 5. CDR1 MGHRA and CDR2 YSYEKL come from the germline V gene. The CDR3 sequence is 16 residues long. Findings and limits, study-wide: Fewer expanded clones were found on average in CD4+ than in CD8+ T cells.

Comment on this clone: Its antigen is currently unknown. Distinct nucleotide sequences in the sample also encode this CDR3.

The repertoire was sequenced with immunoSEQ multiplex PCR; TCRdb's copy has only in-frame clones and lacks some. The sample has about 62,000 clones; roughly 88% are singletons. Autoimmune disease history or systemic immunosuppression meant exclusion. The chain employs TRBV4-1 and TRBJ2-3; TRBD2 agrees at 12 bases. The receptor was derived from an adult with an advanced solid tumor such as melanoma, head and neck, liver or kidney cancer. The source was CD4+ or CD8+ T cells sorted from blood, collected in a trial of the OX40 agonist ivuxolimab. This CDR3 reads CASSKGLAGFTDTQYF. DNA of the CDR3: TGCGCCAGCAGCAAAGGACTAGCGGGGTTCACAGATACGCAGTATTTT.